These T cell receptor beta chains were read from a single sample in a study of blood T cell repertoires in COVID-19. Assay: immunoSEQ multiplex PCR; the TCRdb copy retains only in-frame clones and omits some. The top ten hold 8.9% of the sample, which has about 150,000 clones, around 83% seen once. Sequencing used peripheral blood. These receptors were collected from a man aged 25 to 40 with COVID-19, enrolled during active disease. Each CDR3 is given with its conserved first and last residue. The D gene is left open where the match is weak. Only some rows state a clone size, as once, few, many or a class for expanded clones.

v_gene	j_gene	abundance	d_gene	CDR3aa	CDR3nt
TRBV15	TRBJ1-3	many	.	CATSRGTGLPPGNTIYF	TGTGCCACCAGCAGAGGTACAGGGCTTCCCCCTGGAAACACCATATATTTT
TRBV6-2/TRBV6-3	TRBJ2-5	.	TRBD1	CASSRPDRGETQYF	TGTGCCAGCAGTCGCCCGGACAGGGGGGAGACCCAGTACTTC
TRBV7-9	TRBJ2-6	.	.	CASSRDRLGSGANVLTF	TGTGCCAGCAGTCGAGACAGGTTGGGCTCTGGGGCCAACGTCCTGACTTTC
TRBV10-3	TRBJ1-2	.	TRBD1	CAISSNQQGTGGYTF	TGTGCCATCAGCTCAAATCAACAGGGGACGGGCGGCTACACCTTC
TRBV14	TRBJ1-1	.	.	CASSQALNTEAFF	TGTGCCAGCAGCCAGGCCCTGAACACTGAAGCTTTCTTT
TRBV4-1	TRBJ1-1	.	.	CASGKVQEEAFF	TGCGCCAGCGGTAAAGTTCAGGAAGAAGCTTTCTTT
TRBV5-1	TRBJ2-2	.	TRBD2	CASSPSVSGGNTGELFF	TGCGCCAGCAGCCCGAGCGTCAGCGGGGGGAACACCGGGGAGCTGTTTTTT
TRBV6-5	TRBJ1-6	.	.	CASRNSGAVNSPLHF	TGTGCCAGCAGAAACTCAGGGGCGGTTAATTCACCCCTCCACTTT
TRBV24-1	TRBJ1-5	.	.	CATSDGTQPQHF	TGTGCCACCAGTGATGGCACACAGCCCCAGCATTTT
TRBV28	TRBJ1-2	.	TRBD1	CASSSDRVGGYTF	TGTGCCAGCAGCTCGGACAGGGTAGGGGGCTACACCTTC
TRBV20-1	TRBJ2-7	.	.	CSASGQIPSYEQYF	TGCAGTGCTAGTGGGCAGATACCATCCTACGAGCAGTACTTC
TRBV5-6	TRBJ2-7	.	TRBD1	CASSFDRAYEQYF	TGTGCCAGCAGCTTCGACAGGGCTTACGAGCAGTACTTC
TRBV7-2	TRBJ1-2	.	.	CASSLFIPTGGYTF	TGTGCCAGCAGCTTGTTCATACCCACCGGGGGCTACACCTTC
TRBV27	TRBJ2-3	.	TRBD2	CASSLVFAGGPTDTQYF	TGTGCCAGCAGTCTAGTATTCGCGGGAGGCCCCACAGATACGCAGTATTTT
TRBV6-1	TRBJ2-4	.	.	CASSENSGAKNIQYF	TGTGCCAGCAGTGAAAACAGCGGAGCCAAAAACATTCAGTACTTC
TRBV7-2	TRBJ2-7	.	.	CASSLLGVVHEQYF	TGTGCCAGCAGCTTATTAGGGGTTGTCCACGAGCAGTACTTC
TRBV30	TRBJ1-6	.	.	CAWSGEYVAPLHF	TGTGCCTGGAGCGGGGAATATGTGGCACCCCTCCACTTT
TRBV9	TRBJ2-2	.	TRBD2	CASSVGGSVTGELFF	TGTGCCAGCAGCGTTGGCGGGAGTGTAACCGGGGAGCTGTTTTTT
TRBV3-1/TRBV3-2	TRBJ1-1	.	.	CASSPQQGGGTFF	TGTGCCAGCAGCCCCCAACAGGGCGGGGGGACTTTCTTT
TRBV19	TRBJ2-2	.	TRBD2	CASTSGRTNTGELFF	TGTGCCAGTACTAGCGGGAGGACGAACACCGGGGAGCTGTTTTTT
TRBV7-9	TRBJ2-2	few	.	CASSSLQVRGELFF	TGTGCCAGCAGCTCGTTACAGGTCCGAGGGGAGCTGTTTTTT
TRBV4-1	TRBJ2-2	.	.	CASSQDSDRTNTGELFF	TGCGCCAGCAGCCAAGATTCCGACAGGACTAACACCGGGGAGCTGTTTTTT
TRBV30	TRBJ1-5	once	TRBD1	CAWQQGGNQPQHF	TGTGCCTGGCAACAGGGGGGTAATCAGCCCCAGCATTTT
TRBV11-2	TRBJ1-1	.	.	CASSPTTGTEAFF	TGTGCCAGCAGCCCAACGACGGGCACTGAAGCTTTCTTT
TRBV6-1	TRBJ1-2	.	.	CASSEAWRGFGYTF	TGTGCCAGCAGTGAAGCGTGGCGCGGGTTTGGCTACACCTTC
TRBV7-9	TRBJ2-7	.	.	CASSPLAGVIYEQYF	TGTGCCAGCAGCCCCCTGGCCGGGGTCATTTACGAGCAGTACTTC
TRBV4-1	TRBJ2-1	.	TRBD1	CASSQRAGTVNNEQFF	TGCGCCAGCAGCCAACGAGCCGGGACAGTGAACAATGAGCAGTTCTTC
TRBV10-1	TRBJ1-4	.	.	CASRGSDMEGGYEKLFF	TGCGCCAGCCGGGGCAGTGACATGGAGGGAGGGTATGAAAAACTGTTTTTT